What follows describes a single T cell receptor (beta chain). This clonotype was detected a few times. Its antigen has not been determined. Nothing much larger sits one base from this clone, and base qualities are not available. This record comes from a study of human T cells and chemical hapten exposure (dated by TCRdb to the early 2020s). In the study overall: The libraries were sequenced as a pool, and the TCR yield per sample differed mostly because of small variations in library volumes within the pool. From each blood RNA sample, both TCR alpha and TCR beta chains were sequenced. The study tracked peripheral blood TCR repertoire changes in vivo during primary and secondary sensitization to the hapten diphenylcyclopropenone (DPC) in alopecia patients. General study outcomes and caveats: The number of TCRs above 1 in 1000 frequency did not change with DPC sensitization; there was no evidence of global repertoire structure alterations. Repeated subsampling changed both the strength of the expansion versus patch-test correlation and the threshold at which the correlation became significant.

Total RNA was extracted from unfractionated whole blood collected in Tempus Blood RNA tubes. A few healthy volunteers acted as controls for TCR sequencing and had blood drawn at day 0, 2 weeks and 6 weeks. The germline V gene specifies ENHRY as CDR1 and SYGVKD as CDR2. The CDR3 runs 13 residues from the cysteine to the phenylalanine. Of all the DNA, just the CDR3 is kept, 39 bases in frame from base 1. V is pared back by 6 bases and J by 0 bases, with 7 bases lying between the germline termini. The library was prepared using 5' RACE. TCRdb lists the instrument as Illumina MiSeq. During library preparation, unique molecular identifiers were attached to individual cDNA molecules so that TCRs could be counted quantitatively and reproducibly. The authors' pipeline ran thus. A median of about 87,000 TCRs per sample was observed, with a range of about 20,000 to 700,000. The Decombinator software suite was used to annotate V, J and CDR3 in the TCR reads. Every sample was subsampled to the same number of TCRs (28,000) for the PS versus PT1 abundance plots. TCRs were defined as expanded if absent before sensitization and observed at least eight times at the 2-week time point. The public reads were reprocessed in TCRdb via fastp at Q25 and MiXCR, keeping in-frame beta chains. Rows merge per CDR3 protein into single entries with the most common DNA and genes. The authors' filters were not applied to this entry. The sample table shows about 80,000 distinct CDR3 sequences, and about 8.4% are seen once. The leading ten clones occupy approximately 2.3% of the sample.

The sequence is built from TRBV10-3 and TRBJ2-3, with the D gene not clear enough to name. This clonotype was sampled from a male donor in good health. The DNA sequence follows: TGTGCCATCAGGGGATCTAGCACAGATACGCAGTATTTT. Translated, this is CAIRGSSTDTQYF.